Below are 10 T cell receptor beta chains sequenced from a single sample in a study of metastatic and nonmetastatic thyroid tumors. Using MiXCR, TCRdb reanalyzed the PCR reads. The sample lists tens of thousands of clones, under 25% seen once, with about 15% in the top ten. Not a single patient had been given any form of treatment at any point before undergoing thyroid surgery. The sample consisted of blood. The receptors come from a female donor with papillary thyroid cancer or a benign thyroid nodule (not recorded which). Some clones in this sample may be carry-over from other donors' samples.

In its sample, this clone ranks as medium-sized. CDR3 sequence reads: CSALGLAGEQFF. The CDR3, as DNA: TGCAGTGCCCTGGGACTAGCGGGGGAGCAGTTCTTC. This chain joins TRBV20-1 and TRBJ2-1; 13 bases match TRBD2. The germline V gene encodes CDR1 DFQATT and CDR2 SNEGSKA (reference sequence). The V gene end was trimmed by 6 bases and the J gene end by 10 bases; junction bases not matched to a gene: 3. This CDR3 has 12 amino acids.

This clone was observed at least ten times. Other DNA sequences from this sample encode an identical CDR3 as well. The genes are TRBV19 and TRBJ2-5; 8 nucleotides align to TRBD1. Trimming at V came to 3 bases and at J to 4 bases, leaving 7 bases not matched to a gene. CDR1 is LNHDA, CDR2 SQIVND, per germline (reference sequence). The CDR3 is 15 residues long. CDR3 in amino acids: CASSMGLTGGETQYF. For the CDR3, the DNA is TGTGCCAGTAGTATGGGCCTTACAGGGGGAGAGACCCAGTACTTC.

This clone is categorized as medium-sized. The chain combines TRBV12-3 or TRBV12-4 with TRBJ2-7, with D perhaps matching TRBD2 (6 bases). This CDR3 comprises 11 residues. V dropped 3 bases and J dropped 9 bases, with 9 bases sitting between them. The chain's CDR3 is CASSLEGTQYF. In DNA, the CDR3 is TGTGCCAGCAGTTTGGAGGGGACGCAGTACTTC.

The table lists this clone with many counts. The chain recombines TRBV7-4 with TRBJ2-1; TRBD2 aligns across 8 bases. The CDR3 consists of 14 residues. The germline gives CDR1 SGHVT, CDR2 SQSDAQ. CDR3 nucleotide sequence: TGTGACCCCCATCTCGCGGGAGGCTACAATGAGCAGTTCTTC. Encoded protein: CDPHLAGGYNEQFF.

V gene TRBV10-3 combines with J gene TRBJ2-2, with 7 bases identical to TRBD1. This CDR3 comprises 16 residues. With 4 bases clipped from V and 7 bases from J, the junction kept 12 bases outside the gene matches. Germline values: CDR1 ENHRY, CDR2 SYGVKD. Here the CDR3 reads CAISVTGTDNNGELFF. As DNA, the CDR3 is TGTGCCATCAGTGTCACCGGGACAGATAATAACGGGGAGCTGTTTTTT.

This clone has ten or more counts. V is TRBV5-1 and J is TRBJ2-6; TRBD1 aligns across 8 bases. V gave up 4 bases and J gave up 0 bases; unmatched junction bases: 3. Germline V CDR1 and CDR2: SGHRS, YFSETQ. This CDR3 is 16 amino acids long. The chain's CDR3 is CASSRDRPSGANVLTF. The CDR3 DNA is TGCGCCAGCAGCAGGGACAGGCCCTCTGGGGCCAACGTCCTGACTTTC.

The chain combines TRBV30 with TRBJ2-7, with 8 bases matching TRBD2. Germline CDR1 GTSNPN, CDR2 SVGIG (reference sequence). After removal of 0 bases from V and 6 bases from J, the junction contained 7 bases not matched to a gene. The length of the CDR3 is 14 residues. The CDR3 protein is CAWSVQAGLVEQYF. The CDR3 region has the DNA TGTGCCTGGAGTGTACAAGCGGGACTAGTCGAGCAGTACTTC.

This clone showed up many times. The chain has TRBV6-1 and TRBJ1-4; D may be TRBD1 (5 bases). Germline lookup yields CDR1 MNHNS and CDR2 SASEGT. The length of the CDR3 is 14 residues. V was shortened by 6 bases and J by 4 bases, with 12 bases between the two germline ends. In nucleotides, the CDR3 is TGTGCCAGCAGGCGGGGCGGAGGTAATGAAAAACTGTTTTTT. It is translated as CASRRGGGNEKLFF.

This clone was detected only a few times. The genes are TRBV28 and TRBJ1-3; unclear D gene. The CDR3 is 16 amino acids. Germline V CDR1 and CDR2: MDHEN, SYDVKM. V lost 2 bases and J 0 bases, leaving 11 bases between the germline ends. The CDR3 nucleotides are TGTGCCAGCAGTTTAGAGACCTGGAGCTCTGGAAACACCATATATTTT. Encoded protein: CASSLETWSSGNTIYF.

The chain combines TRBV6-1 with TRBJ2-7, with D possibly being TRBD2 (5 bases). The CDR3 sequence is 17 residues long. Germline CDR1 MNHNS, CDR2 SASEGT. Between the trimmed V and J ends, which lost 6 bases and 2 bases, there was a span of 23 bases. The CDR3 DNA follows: TGTGCCAGCAGAGGAGCCACCCCGGGTGAGGGTGCCTACGAGCAGTACTTC. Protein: CASRGATPGEGAYEQYF.